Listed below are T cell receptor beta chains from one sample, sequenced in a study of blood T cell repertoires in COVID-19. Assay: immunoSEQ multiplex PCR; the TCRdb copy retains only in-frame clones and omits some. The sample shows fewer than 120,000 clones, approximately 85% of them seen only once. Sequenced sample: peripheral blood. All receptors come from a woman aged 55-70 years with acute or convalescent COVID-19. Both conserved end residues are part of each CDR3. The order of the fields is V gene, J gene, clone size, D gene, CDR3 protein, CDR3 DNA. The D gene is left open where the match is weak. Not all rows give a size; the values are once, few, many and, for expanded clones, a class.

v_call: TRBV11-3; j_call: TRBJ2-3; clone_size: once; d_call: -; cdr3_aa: CASSLGLAYTQYF; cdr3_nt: TGTGCCAGCAGCTTAGGACTGGCCTATACGCAGTATTTT
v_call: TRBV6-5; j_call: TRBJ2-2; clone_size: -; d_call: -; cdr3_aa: CASSYVAGTGELFF; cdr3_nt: TGTGCCAGCAGTTACGTGGCGGGGACCGGGGAGCTGTTTTTT
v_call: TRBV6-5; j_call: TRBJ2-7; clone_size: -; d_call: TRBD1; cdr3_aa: CASSWDRGYEQYF; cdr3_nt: TGTGCCAGCAGTTGGGACAGGGGTTACGAGCAGTACTTC
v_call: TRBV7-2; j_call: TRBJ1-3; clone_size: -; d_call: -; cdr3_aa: CASSLRSSSGNTIYF; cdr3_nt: TGTGCCAGCAGCTTACGGAGTTCCTCTGGAAACACCATATATTTT
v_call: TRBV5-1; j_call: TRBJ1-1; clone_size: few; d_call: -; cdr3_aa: CASSSRGGFTEAFF; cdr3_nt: TGCGCCAGCAGCAGTAGGGGAGGGTTCACTGAAGCTTTCTTT
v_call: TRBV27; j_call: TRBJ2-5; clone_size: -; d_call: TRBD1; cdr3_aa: CASSMDRSHQETQYF; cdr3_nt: TGTGCCAGCAGTATGGACAGGAGTCACCAAGAGACCCAGTACTTC
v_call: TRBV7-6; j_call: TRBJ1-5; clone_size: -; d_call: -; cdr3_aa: CASSHPQVQDSNQPQHF; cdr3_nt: TGTGCCAGCAGTCACCCTCAGGTCCAAGATAGCAATCAGCCCCAGCATTTT
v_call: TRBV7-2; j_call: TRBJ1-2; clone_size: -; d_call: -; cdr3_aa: CASSLESGVSYGYTF; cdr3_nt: TGTGCCAGCAGCTTAGAATCGGGGGTCAGCTATGGCTACACCTTC
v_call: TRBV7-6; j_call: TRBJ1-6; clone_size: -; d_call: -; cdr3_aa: CASSLEPGSDSPLHF; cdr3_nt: TGTGCCAGCAGCTTAGAACCGGGTTCGGATTCACCCCTCCACTTT
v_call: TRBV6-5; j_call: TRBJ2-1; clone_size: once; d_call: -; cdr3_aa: CASSYSQRGSQFF; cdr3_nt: TGTGCCAGCAGTTACTCGCAACGGGGGAGTCAGTTCTTC
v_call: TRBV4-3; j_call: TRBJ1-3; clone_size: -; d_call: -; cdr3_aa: CASSQDDSSGNTIYF; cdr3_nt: TGCGCCAGCAGCCAAGATGACAGCTCTGGAAACACCATATATTTT
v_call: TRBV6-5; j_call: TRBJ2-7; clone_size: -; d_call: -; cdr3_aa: CASSDNYEQYF; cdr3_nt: TGTGCCAGCAGCGACAACTACGAGCAGTACTTC
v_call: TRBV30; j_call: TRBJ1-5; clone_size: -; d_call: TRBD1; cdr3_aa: CAWSAGIRGANQPQHF; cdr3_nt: TGTGCCTGGAGTGCCGGAATCAGGGGGGCTAATCAGCCCCAGCATTTT
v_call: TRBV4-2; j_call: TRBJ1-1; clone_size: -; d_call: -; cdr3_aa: CASSQDWGRVTEAFF; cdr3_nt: TGTGCCAGCAGCCAAGATTGGGGGCGGGTCACTGAAGCTTTCTTT
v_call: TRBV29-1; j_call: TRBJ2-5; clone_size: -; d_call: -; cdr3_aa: CSGRDRETQYF; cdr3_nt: TGCAGCGGGAGGGACAGAGAGACCCAGTACTTC
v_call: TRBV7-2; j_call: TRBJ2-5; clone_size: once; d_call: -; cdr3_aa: CASSFERGETQYF; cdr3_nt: TGTGCCAGCAGCTTTGAACGGGGAGAGACCCAGTACTTC
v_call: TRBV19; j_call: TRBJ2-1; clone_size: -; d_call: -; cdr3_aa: CASSIENYSYNEQFF; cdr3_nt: TGTGCCAGTAGTATAGAGAACTACTCCTACAATGAGCAGTTCTTC
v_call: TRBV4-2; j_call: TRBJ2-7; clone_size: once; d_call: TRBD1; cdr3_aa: CASSHLQGGQGYEQYF; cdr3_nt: TGTGCCAGCAGCCACCTTCAAGGGGGACAGGGGTACGAGCAGTACTTC
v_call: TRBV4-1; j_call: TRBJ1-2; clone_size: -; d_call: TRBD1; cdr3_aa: CASSQDRANYGYTF; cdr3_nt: TGCGCCAGCAGCCAGGACAGGGCAAACTATGGCTACACCTTC
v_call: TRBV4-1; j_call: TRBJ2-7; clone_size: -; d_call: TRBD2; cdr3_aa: CASSLRTRNIASYEQYF; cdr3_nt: TGCGCCAGCAGCCTCCGGACTAGGAATATCGCCTCCTACGAGCAGTACTTC
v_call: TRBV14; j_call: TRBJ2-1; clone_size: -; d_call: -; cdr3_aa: CASRPNGDYHNEQFF; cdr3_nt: TGTGCCAGCAGGCCCAATGGCGACTATCACAATGAGCAGTTCTTC
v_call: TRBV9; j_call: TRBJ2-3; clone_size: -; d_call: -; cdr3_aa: CASSVPAAADTQYF; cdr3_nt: TGTGCCAGCAGCGTACCAGCGGCGGCAGATACGCAGTATTTT
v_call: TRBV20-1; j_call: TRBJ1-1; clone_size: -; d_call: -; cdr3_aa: CSASRSTEAFF; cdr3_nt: TGCAGTGCAAGTCGGAGCACTGAAGCTTTCTTT
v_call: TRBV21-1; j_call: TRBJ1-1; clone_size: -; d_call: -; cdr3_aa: CASSNEYAGNRVWTEAFF; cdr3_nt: TGTGCCAGCAGCAATGAATATGCAGGCAACCGAGTTTGGACTGAAGCTTTCTTT
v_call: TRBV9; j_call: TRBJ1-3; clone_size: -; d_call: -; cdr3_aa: CASSHDVRDSGNTIYF; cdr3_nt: TGTGCCAGCAGCCATGACGTGAGGGACTCTGGAAACACCATATATTTT
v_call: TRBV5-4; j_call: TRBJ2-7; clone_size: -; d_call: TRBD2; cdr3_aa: CASMRSGEYGQYF; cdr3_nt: TGTGCCAGCATGCGGAGCGGGGAGTACGGGCAGTACTTC
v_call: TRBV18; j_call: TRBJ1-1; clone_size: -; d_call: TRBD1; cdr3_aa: CASSRDRVSTEAFF; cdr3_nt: TGTGCCAGCTCACGCGACAGGGTTTCCACTGAAGCTTTCTTT
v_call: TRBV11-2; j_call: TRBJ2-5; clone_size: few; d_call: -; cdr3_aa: CASSLDVGGAGKTQYF; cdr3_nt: TGTGCCAGCAGCTTAGATGTAGGGGGGGCCGGGAAGACCCAGTACTTC
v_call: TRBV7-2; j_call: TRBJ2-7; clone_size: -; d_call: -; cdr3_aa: CASSLSGQVLEQYF; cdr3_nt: TGTGCCAGCAGCTTATCAGGTCAGGTTCTCGAGCAGTACTTC
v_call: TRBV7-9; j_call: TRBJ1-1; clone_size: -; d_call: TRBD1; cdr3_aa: CASSSPRGANTEAFF; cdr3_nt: TGTGCCAGCAGCTCACCCAGGGGGGCGAACACTGAAGCTTTCTTT
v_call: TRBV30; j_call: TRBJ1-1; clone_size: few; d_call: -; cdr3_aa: CAWGPGGPSNTEAFF; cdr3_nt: TGTGCCTGGGGACCCGGGGGGCCATCGAACACTGAAGCTTTCTTT
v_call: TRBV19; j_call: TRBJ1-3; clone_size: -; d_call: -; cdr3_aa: CASSSLSSGNTIYF; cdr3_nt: TGTGCCAGTAGTAGTCTCAGCTCTGGAAACACCATATATTTT
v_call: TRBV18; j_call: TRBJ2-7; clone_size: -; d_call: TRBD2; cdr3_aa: CASSPLSSSGGYEQYF; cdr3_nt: TGTGCCAGCTCACCACTGTCTTCTAGCGGGGGGTACGAGCAGTACTTC
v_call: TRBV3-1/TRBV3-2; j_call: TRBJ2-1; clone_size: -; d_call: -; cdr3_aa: CASSQGDSYNEQFF; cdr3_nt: TGTGCCAGCAGCCAAGGTGACAGCTACAATGAGCAGTTCTTC
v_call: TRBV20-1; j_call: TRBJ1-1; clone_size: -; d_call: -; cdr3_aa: CSPWGGEAFF; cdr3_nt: TGCAGCCCGTGGGGGGGTGAAGCTTTCTTT
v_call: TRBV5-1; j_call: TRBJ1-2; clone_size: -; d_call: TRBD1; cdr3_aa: CASSFGQGESGYTF; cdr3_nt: TGCGCCAGCAGCTTTGGACAGGGGGAATCTGGCTACACCTTT
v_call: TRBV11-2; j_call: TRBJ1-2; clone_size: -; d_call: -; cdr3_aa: CASSSQGYGYTF; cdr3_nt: TGTGCCAGCAGCTCCCAGGGCTATGGCTACACCTTC
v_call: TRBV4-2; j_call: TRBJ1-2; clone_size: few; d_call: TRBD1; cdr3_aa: CASSQEVMLRTGSYGYTF; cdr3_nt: TGTGCCAGCAGCCAAGAAGTTATGCTTAGGACAGGGAGCTATGGCTACACCTTC
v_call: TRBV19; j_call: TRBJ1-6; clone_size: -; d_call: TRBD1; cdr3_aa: CASTKGQGRNNSPLHF; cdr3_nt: TGTGCCAGTACCAAGGGACAGGGAAGAAATAATTCACCCCTCCACTTT
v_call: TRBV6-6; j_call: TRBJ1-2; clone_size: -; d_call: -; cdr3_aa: CASSYDSASGYTF; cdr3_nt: TGTGCCAGCAGTTACGACAGTGCCAGTGGCTACACCTTC
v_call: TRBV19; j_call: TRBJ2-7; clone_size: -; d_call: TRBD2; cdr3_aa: CASRGSGRTYEQYF; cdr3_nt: TGTGCCAGTAGGGGTAGCGGGAGAACCTACGAGCAGTACTTC
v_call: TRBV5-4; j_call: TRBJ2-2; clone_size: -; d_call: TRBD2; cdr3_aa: CASSLDSGGAYTGELFF; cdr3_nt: TGTGCCAGCAGCTTGGATAGCGGGGGGGCGTACACCGGGGAGCTGTTTTTT
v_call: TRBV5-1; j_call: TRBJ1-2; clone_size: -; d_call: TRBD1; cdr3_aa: CASSAGTGTLLGGYTF; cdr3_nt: TGCGCCAGCAGCGCCGGGACAGGTACTTTGCTCGGTGGCTACACCTTC
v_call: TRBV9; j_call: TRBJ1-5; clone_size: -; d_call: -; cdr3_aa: CASSALGGGQPQHF; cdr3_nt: TGTGCCAGCAGCGCCTTGGGGGGTGGACAGCCCCAGCATTTT
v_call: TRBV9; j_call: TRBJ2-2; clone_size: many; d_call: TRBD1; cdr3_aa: CASSVAPTGRWSEELFF; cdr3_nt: TGTGCCAGCAGCGTAGCTCCGACAGGGCGCTGGTCGGAAGAGCTGTTTTTT
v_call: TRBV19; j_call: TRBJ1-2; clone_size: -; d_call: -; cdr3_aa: CASSNGRGEDGYGYTF; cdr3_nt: TGTGCCAGTAGTAACGGCAGGGGAGAGGATGGCTATGGCTACACCTTC
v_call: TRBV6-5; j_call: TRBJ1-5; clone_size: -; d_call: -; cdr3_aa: CASSQDWLSNQPQHF; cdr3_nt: TGTGCCAGCAGCCAAGACTGGCTGAGCAATCAGCCCCAGCATTTT
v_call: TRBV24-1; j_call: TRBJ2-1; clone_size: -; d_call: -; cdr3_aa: CATSDFTSWYNEQFF; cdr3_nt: TGTGCCACCAGTGATTTTACTAGCTGGTACAATGAGCAGTTCTTC
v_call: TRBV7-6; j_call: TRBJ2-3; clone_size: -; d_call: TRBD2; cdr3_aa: CASSPGLITDTQYF; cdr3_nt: TGTGCCAGCAGCCCGGGACTAATCACAGATACGCAGTATTTT
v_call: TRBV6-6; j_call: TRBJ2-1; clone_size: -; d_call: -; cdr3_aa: CASRAIGADNEQFF; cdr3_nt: TGTGCCAGCAGGGCCATTGGGGCCGACAATGAGCAGTTCTTC
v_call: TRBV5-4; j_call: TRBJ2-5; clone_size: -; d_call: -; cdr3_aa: CASSFSDSNGAQYF; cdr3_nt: TGTGCCAGCAGCTTCAGTGACAGTAATGGGGCCCAGTACTTC
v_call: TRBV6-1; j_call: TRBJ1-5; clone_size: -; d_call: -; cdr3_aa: CASSELGGVGTGQPQHF; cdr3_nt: TGTGCCAGCAGTGAATTGGGGGGTGTGGGGACGGGTCAGCCCCAGCATTTT
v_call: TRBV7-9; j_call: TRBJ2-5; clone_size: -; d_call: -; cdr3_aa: CATRSGRGAFQETQYF; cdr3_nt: TGTGCCACCCGATCAGGGAGGGGGGCCTTCCAAGAGACCCAGTACTTC
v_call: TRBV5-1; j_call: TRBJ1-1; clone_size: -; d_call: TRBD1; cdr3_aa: CASSAGQGLTEAFF; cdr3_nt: TGCGCCAGTAGCGCCGGACAGGGGTTGACTGAAGCTTTCTTT
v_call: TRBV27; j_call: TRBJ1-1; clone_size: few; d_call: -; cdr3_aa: CASSLGARVRAFF; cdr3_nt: TGTGCCAGCAGTTTGGGCGCGAGGGTTCGAGCTTTCTTT
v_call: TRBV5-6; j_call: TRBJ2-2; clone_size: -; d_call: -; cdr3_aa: CASSSLVGALPNTGELFF; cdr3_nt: TGTGCCAGCAGCTCCTTAGTTGGGGCGCTGCCGAACACCGGGGAGCTGTTTTTT
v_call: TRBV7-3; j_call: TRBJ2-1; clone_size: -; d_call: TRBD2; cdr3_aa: CASSLYTSGGVVKYEQFF; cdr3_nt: TGTGCCAGCAGCCTTTATACTAGCGGGGGGGTAGTTAAGTATGAGCAGTTCTTC
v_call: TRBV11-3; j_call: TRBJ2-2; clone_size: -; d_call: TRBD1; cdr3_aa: CASRTGQRTGELFF; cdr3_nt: TGTGCCAGCAGAACGGGACAGCGCACCGGGGAGCTGTTTTTT
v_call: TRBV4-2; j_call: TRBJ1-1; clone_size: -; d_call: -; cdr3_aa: CASSQGSGVNTEAFF; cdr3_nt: TGTGCCAGCAGCCAAGGTTCAGGGGTGAACACTGAAGCTTTCTTT